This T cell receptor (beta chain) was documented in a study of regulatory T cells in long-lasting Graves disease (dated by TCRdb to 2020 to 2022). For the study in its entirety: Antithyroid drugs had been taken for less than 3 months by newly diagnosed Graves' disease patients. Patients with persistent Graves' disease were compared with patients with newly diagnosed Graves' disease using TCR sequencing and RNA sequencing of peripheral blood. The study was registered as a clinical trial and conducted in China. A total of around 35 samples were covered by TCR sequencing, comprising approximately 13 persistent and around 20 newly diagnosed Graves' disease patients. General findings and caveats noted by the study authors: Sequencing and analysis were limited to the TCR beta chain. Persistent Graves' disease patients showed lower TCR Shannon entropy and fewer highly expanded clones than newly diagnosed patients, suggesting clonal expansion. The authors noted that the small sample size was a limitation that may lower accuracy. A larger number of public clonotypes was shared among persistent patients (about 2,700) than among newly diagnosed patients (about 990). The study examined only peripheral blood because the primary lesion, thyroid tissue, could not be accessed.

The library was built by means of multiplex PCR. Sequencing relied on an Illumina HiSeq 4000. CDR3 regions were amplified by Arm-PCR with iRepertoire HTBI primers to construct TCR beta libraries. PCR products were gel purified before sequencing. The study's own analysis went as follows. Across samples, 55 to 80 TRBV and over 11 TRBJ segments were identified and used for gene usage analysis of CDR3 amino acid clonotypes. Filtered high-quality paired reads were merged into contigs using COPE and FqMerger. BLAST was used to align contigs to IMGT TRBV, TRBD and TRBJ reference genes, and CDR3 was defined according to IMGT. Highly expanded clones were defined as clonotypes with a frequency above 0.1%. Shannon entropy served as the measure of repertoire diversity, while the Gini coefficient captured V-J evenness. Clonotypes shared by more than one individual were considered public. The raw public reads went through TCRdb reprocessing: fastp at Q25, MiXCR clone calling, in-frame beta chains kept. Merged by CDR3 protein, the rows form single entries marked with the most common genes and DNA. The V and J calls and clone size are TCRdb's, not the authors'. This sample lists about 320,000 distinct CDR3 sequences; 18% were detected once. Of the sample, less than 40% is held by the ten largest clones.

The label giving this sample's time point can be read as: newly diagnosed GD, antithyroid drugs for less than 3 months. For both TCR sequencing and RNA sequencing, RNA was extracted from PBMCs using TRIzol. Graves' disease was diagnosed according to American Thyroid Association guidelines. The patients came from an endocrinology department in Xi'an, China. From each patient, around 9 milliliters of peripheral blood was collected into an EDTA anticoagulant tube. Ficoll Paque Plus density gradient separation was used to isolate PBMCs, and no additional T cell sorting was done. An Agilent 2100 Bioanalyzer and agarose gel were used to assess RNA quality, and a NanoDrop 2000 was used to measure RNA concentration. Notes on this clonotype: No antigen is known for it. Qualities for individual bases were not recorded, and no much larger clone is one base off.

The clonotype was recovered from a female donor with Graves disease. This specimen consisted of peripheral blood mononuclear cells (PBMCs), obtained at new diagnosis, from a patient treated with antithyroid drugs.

Read as DNA, the sequence is TGTGCCAGCAGTTTGGAGGGAAATTACGGCCTCGAGCAGTACTTC. Protein translation: CASSLEGNYGLEQYF. The chain uses TRBV27 and TRBJ2-7; the D gene is perhaps TRBD2, on 6 matching bases. The germline ends are 18 bases apart after V is trimmed by 3 bases and J by 6 bases. The CDR3 sequence holds 15 residues, the cysteine and phenylalanine included. Just CDR3 DNA is preserved here, 45 bases in frame from base 1. According to the germline V gene (reference sequence), CDR1 reads MNHEY and CDR2 reads SMNVEV.